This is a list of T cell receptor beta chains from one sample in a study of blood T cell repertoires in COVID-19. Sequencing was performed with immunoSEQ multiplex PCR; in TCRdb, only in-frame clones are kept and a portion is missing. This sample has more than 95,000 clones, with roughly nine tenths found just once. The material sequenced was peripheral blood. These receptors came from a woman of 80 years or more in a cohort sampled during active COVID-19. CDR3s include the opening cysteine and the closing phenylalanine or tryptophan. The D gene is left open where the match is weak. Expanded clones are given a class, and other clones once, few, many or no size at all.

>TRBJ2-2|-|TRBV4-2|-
TGTGCCAGCAGCCAAGAACGCTACCCCACCGGGGAGCTGTTTTTT
CASSQERYPTGELFF
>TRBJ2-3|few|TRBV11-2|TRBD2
TGTGCCAGCAGCTTGGGCCCCAGCGGGGGGGCGACAGATACGCAGTATTTT
CASSLGPSGGATDTQYF
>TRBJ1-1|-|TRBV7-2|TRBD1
TGTGCCAGCAGCTACAGGGGGCTTAGTGAAGCTTTCTTT
CASSYRGLSEAFF
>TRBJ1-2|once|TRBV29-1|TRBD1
TGCAGCGGTTACAGGGGGGGCTATGGCTACACCTTC
CSGYRGGYGYTF
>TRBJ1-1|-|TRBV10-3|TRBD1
TGTGCCATCAGTGGGGCAGGGGGCTACACTGAAGCTTTCTTT
CAISGAGGYTEAFF
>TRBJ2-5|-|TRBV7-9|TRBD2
TGTGCCAGCAGCTTAAATAGCGGGAGTAGGGAGACCCAGTACTTC
CASSLNSGSRETQYF
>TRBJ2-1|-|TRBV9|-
TGTGCCAGCAGCGTAGGAGGGGGCAATGAGCAGTTCTTC
CASSVGGGNEQFF
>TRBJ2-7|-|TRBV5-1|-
TGCGCCAGCAGCTTGGACAGGGACGAGCAGTACTTC
CASSLDRDEQYF
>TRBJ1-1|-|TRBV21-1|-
TGTGCCAGCAGCGTGGTGGGGGCGGAACAAGAGAACACTGAAGCTTTCTTT
CASSVVGAEQENTEAFF
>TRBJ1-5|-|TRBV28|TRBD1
TGTGCCAGCAGTTTGGGACAGGGCAGGGATCAGCCCCAGCATTTT
CASSLGQGRDQPQHF
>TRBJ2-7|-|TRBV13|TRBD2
TGTGCCAGCAGCTTAGGCGCGGGGGGAGCCTACGAGCAGTACTTC
CASSLGAGGAYEQYF
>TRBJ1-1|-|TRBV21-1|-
TGTGCCAGCAGCAGAGTTATGAACACTGAAGCTTTCTTT
CASSRVMNTEAFF
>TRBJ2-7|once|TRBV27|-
TGTGCCAGCAGTTCAACTAGCAGGAAGGAATGGCAGTACTTC
CASSSTSRKEWQYF
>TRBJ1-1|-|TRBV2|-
TGTGCCAGCAAGCGAACAACTGAAGCTTTCTTT
CASKRTTEAFF
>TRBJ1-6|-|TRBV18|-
TGTGCCAGCTCGGCAGGCGAGGGCTCCTATAATTCACCCCTCCACTTT
CASSAGEGSYNSPLHF
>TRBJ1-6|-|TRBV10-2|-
TGCGCCACCCAGAGGGGGAGGGGAGATTCACCCCTCCACTTT
CATQRGRGDSPLHF
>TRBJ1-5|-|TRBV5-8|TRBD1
TGTGCCAGCAGCTTGTCGGGGACAGGGTCTATACAGCCCCAGCATTTT
CASSLSGTGSIQPQHF
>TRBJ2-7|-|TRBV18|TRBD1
TGTGCCAGCTCACTAACGACAGGGGAGACCTACGAGCAGTACTTC
CASSLTTGETYEQYF
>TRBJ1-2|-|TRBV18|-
TGTGCCAGCTCACTTACGTCAAAGACAGATGGCTACACCTTC
CASSLTSKTDGYTF
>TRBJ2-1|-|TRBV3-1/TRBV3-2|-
TGTGCCAGCAGCACCCGGGACAATCCATACAATGAGCAGTTCTTC
CASSTRDNPYNEQFF
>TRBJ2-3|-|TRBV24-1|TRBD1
TGTGCCACCGCGGGACAGGATTCAGATACGCAGTATTTT
CATAGQDSDTQYF
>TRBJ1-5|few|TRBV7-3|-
TGTGCCAGCAGCTTATCTATCGATCAGCCCCAGCATTTT
CASSLSIDQPQHF
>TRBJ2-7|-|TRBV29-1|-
TGCAGCGTTGAAGACGGTACCTACGAGCAGTACTTC
CSVEDGTYEQYF
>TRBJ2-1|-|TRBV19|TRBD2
TGTGCCAGTACCCGGGAGGGCCTAAGGGATGAGCAGTTCTTC
CASTREGLRDEQFF
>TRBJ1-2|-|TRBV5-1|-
TGCGCCAGCAGCCCTGCGGTCGGGCCGCAGGGCTGGGGTGGCTACACCTTC
CASSPAVGPQGWGGYTF
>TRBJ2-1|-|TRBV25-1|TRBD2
TGTGCCAGCAGTGAGGTCGCTAGCGGGAGGGGCGATGAGCAGTTCTTC
CASSEVASGRGDEQFF
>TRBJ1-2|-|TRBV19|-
TGTGCCAGTAGCCTTTTCCCGGGGTATGGCTACACCTTC
CASSLFPGYGYTF
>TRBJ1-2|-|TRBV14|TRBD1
TGTGCCAGCAGCCAAGGGACAGGGGCCAACTATGGCTACACCTTC
CASSQGTGANYGYTF
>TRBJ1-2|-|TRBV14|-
TGTGCCAGCAGCCAAGACGCGCGTCTTTATGGCTACACCTTC
CASSQDARLYGYTF
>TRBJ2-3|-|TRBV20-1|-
TGCAGTGCTAGTCTAGGAGATACGCAGTATTTT
CSASLGDTQYF
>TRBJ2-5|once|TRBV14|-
TGTGCCAGCAGCCAAGATCTAGCTCGTAGAGCCCAGTACTTC
CASSQDLARRAQYF
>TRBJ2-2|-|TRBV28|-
TGTGCCAGCAGTTTCGGGGGGCAAAGCACCGGGGAGCTGTTTTTT
CASSFGGQSTGELFF
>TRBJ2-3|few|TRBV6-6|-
TGTGCCAGCAGAAGGGACTCCACAGATACGCAGTATTTT
CASRRDSTDTQYF